This TCR beta chain is from a study of T-cell memory formation after mild COVID-19. The CDR3 extends over 13 amino acids. Trimming took off 6 bases at V and 1 base at J, with 9 bases between the two ends. This clonotype occurred a few times. Using its own MiXCR run on the 5' RACE reads, TCRdb lists one record per CDR3 protein. Among about 620,000 distinct CDR3 sequences listed, more than 15% were seen once. The chain couples TRBV12-3 or TRBV12-4 to TRBJ2-5, with D possibly matching TRBD1 (6 bases). The clonotype originates from an adult woman who had mild COVID-19 (a few samples of this study predate the infection). Cell type and time point are not known. Sequenced input: PBMCs or a T cell subset sorted from them (not recorded which). CDR3 protein: CASRGTFQETQYF. The CDR3 nucleotides are TGTGCCAGCAGGGGGACATTCCAAGAGACCCAGTACTTC.